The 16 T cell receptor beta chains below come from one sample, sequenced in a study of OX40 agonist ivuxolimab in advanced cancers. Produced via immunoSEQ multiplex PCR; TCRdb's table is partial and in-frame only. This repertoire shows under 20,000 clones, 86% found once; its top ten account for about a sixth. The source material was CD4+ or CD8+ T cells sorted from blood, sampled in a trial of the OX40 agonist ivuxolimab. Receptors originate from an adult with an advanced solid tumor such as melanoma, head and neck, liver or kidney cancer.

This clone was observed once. CDR3 loop: CASSYRSTNEKLFF. For the CDR3, the DNA is TGTGCCAGCAGCTATCGATCAACTAATGAAAAACTGTTTTTT. This sequence joins TRBV5-4 and TRBJ1-4; D unclear. V lost 3 bases and J 0 bases, leaving 6 bases between the germline ends. This CDR3 comprises 14 residues. From germline, CDR1 is SGHNT and CDR2 YYREEE (reference sequence). Looking up the rest from reference TRBV5-4 and TRBJ1-4 gives the full variable domain: ETGVTQSPTHLIKTRGQQVTLRCSSQSGHNTVSWYQQALGQGPQFIFQYYREEENGRGNFPPRFSGLQFPNYSSELNVNALELDDSALYLCASSYRSTNEKLFFGSGTQLSVL.

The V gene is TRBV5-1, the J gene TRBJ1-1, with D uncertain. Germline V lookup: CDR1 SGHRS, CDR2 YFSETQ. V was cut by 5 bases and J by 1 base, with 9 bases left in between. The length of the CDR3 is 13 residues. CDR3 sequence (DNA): TGCGCCAGCAGTCGACTGCCGAACACTGAAGCTTTCTTT. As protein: CASSRLPNTEAFF.

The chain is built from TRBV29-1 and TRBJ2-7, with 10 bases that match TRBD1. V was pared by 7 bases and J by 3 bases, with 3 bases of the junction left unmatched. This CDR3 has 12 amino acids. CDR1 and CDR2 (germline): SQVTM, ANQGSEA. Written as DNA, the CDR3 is TGCAGCGGGGGACAGGGGAACTACGAGCAGTACTTC. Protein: CSGGQGNYEQYF.

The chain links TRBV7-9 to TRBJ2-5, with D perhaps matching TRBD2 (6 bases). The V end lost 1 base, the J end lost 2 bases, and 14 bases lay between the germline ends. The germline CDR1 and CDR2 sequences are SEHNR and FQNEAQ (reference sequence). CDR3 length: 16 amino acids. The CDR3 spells CASSLGGLRGQETQYF. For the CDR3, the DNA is TGTGCCAGCAGCTTAGGGGGACTCCGGGGGCAAGAGACCCAGTACTTC.

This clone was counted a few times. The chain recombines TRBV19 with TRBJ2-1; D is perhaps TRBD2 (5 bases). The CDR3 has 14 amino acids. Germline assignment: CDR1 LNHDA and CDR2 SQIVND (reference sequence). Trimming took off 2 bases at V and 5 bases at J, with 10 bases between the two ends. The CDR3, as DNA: TGTGCCAGTAGTATAACTAGGTTGAACAATGAGCAGTTCTTC. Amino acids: CASSITRLNNEQFF. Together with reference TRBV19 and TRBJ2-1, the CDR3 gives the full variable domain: DGGITQSPKYLFRKEGQNVTLSCEQNLNHDAMYWYRQDPGQGLRLIYYSQIVNDFQKGDIAEGYSVSREKKESFPLTVTSAQKNPTAFYLCASSITRLNNEQFFGPGTRLTVL.

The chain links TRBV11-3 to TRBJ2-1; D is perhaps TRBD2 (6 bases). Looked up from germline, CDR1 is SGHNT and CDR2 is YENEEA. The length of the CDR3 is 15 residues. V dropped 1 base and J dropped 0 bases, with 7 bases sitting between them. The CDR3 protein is CASSLGGTSYNEQFF. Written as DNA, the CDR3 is TGTGCCAGCAGCTTAGGCGGGACCTCCTACAATGAGCAGTTCTTC.

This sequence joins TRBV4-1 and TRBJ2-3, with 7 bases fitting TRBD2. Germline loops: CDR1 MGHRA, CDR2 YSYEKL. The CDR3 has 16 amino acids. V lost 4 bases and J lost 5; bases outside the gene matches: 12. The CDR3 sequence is CASSPTGGWAGDTQYF. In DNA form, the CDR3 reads TGCGCCAGCAGCCCGACGGGGGGATGGGCGGGAGATACGCAGTATTTT.

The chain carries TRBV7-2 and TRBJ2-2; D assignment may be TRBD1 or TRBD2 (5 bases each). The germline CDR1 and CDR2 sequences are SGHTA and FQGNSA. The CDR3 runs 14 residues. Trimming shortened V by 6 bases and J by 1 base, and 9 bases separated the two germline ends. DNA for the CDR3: TGTGCCAGCAGTTGGGACCAGAACACCGGGGAGCTGTTTTTT. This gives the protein CASSWDQNTGELFF.

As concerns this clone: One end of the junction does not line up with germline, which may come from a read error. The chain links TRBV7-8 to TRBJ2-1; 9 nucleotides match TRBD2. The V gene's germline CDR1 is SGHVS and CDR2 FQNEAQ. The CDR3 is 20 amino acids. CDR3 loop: CASSAVGDLAGSRSSNEQFF. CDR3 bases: TGTGCCAGCAGCGCCGTAGGGGATCTAGCGGGATCTCGATCCTCCAATGAGCAGTTCTTC.

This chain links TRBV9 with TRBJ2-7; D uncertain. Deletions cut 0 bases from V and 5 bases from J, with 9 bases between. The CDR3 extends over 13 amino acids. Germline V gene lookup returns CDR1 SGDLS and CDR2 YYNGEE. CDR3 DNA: TGTGCCAGCAGCGTAGCAGCATCCGACGAGCAGTACTTC. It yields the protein CASSVAASDEQYF.

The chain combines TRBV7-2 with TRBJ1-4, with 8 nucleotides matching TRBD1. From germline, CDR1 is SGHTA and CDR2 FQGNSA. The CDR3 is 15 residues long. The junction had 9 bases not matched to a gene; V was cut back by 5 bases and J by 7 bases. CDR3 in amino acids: CASSPRSGGGEKLFF. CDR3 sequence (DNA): TGTGCCAGCAGCCCCCGTTCAGGGGGCGGTGAAAAACTGTTTTTT.

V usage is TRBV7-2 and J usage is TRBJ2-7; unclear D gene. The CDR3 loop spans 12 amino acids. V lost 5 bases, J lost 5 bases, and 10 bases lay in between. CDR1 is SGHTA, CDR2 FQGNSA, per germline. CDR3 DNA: TGTGCCAGCAGCCACTGGCGGAACGAGCAGTACTTC. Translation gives CASSHWRNEQYF.

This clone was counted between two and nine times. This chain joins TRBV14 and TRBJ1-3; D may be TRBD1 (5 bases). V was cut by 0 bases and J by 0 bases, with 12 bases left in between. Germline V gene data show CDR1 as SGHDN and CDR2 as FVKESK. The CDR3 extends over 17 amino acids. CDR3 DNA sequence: TGTGCCAGCAGCCAAGACAGAGGGACCCTCTCTGGAAACACCATATATTTT. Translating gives CASSQDRGTLSGNTIYF.

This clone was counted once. CDR3 bases: TGTGCCAGTAGTATAGTTTACAGAAGCTCTGGGGCCAACGTCCTGACTTTC. Translated: CASSIVYRSSGANVLTF. The chain recombines TRBV19 with TRBJ2-6; no reliable D call. The germline V gene has CDR1 LNHDA and CDR2 SQIVND (reference sequence). The V end lost 1 base, the J end lost 0 bases, and 10 bases lay between the germline ends. The CDR3 consists of 17 residues.

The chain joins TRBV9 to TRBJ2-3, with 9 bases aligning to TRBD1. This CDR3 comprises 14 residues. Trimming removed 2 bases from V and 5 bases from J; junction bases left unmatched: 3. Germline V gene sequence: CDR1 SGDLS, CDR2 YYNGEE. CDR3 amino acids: CASSVDRGGDTQYF. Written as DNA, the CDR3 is TGTGCCAGCAGCGTGGACAGGGGAGGAGATACGCAGTATTTT.

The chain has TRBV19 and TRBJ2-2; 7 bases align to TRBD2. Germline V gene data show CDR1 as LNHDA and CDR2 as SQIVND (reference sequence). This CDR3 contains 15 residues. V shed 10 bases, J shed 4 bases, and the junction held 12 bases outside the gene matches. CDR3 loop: CATPVGGRTTGELFF. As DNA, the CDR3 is TGTGCCACCCCGGTCGGGGGGAGGACCACCGGGGAGCTGTTTTTT.